This TCR beta chain was recovered during a study of blood T cell repertoires in COVID-19. Study information: Both acute and convalescent COVID-19 samples were obtained from the United States, Italy and Spain. From T cells, B-cell-depleted T cells, or PBMCs came the material, which was cDNA or gDNA.

Germline assignment: CDR1 SEHNR and CDR2 FQNEAQ (reference sequence). This CDR3 spans 16 amino acids. V was clipped by 7 bases and J by 3 bases; unmatched bases: 13. Study processing details: Quantification of nucleated cells was approximated via reference gene primer amplification. Only in-frame clones appear in the TCRdb table, and some are missing; sequencing was by immunoSEQ multiplex PCR. Clone size and V and J calls were adopted from that table, with D and trimming inferred from the DNA. The sample records approximately 120,000 clones, roughly 76% being singletons. This rearrangement joins TRBV7-9 to TRBJ2-7, with 9 bases that match TRBD1. The receptor was isolated from a human donor in a cohort sampled during active COVID-19. The sample taken for sequencing was peripheral blood. DNA for the CDR3: TGTGCCAGCACCCCAGGCGAGACAGGGGGAAACTACGAGCAGTACTTC. It specifies CASTPGETGGNYEQYF.